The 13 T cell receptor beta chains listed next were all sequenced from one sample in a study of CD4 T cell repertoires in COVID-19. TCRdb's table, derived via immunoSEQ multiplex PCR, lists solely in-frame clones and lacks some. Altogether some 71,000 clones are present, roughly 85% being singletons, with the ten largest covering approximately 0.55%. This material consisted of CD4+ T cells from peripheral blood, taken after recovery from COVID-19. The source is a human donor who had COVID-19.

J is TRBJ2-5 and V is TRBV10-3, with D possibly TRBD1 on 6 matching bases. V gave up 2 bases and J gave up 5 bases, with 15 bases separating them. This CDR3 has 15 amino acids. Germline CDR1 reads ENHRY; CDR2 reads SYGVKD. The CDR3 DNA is TGTGCCATCAGTGAGGGGGACACAGGGCCCGAGACCCAGTACTTC. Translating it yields CAISEGDTGPETQYF.

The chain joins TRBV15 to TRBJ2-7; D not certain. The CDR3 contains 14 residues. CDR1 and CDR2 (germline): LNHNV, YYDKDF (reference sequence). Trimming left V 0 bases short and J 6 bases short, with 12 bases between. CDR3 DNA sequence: TGTGCCACCAGCAGAGACGCCACTTGGGGCGAGCAGTACTTC. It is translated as CATSRDATWGEQYF.

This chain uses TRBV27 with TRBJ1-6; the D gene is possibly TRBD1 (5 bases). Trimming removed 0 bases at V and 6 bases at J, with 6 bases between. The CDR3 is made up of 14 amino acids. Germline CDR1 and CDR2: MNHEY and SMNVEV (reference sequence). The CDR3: CASSLSRANSPLHF. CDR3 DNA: TGTGCCAGCAGTTTATCCAGGGCTAATTCACCCCTCCACTTT.

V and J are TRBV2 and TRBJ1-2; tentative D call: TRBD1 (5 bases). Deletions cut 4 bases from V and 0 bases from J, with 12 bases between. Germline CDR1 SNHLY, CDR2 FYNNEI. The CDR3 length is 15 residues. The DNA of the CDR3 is TGTGCCAGCAGTGCAACGGGGCAGTCTAACTATGGCTACACCTTC. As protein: CASSATGQSNYGYTF. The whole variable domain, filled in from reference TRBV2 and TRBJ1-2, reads EPEVTQTPSHQVTQMGQEVILRCVPISNHLYFYWYRQILGQKVEFLVSFYNNEISEKSEIFDDQFSVERPDGSNFTLKIRSTKLEDSAMYFCASSATGQSNYGYTFGSGTRLTVV.

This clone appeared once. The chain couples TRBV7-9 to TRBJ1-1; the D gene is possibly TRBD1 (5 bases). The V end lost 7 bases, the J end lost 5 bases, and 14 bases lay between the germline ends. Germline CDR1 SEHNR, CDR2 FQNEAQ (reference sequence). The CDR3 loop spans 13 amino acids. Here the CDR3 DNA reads TGTGCCAGCACAAACCAGGGCGGAACTGAAGCTTTCTTT. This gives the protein CASTNQGGTEAFF.

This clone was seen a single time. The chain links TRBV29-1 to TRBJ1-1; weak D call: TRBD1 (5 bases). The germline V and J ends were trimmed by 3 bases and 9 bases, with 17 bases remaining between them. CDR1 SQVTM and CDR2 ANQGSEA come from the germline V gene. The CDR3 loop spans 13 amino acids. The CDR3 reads CSVDGGSSDKAFF. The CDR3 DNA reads TGCAGCGTTGACGGGGGTTCCAGTGATAAAGCTTTCTTT.

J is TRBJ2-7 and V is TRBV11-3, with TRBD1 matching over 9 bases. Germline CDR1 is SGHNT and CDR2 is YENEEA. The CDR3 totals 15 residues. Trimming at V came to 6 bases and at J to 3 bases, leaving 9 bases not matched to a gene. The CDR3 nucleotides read TGTGCCAGCAGTTATAGGACAGGGGTAATCTACGAGCAGTACTTC. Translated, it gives CASSYRTGVIYEQYF.

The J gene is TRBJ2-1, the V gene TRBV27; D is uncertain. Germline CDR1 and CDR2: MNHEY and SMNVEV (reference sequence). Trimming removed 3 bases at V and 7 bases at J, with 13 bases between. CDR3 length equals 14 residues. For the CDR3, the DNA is TGTGCCAGCAGTTTCCACCCGGGCCTAAATGAGCAGTTCTTC. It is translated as CASSFHPGLNEQFF.

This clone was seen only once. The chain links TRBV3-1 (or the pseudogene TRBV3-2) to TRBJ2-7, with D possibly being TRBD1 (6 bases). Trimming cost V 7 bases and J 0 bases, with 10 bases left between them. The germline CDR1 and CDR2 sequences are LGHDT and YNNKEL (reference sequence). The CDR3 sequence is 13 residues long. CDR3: CASMSQGSYEQYF. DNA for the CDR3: TGTGCCAGCATGTCACAGGGCTCCTACGAGCAGTACTTC.

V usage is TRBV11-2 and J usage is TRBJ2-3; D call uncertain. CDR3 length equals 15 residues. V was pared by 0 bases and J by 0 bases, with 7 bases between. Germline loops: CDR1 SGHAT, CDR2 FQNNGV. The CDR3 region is CASSLDPTSTDTQYF. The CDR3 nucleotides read TGTGCCAGCAGCTTAGACCCCACTAGCACAGATACGCAGTATTTT.

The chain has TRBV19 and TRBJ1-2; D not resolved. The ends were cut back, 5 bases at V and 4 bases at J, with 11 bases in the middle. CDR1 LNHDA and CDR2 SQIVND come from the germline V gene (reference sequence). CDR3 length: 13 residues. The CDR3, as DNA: TGTGCCAGTAGTGCGTACAGCGGCTATGGCTACACCTTC. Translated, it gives CASSAYSGYGYTF.

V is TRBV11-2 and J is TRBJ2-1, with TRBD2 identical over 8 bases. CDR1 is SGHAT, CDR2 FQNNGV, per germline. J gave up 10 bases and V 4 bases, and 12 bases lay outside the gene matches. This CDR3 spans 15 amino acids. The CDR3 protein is CASSSPGGGWREQFF. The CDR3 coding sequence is TGTGCCAGCAGCTCCCCCGGGGGGGGGTGGAGGGAGCAGTTCTTC.

CDR3 nucleotides: TGTGCCAGTAGTGGCCCGAGGAGGGGGGGAGGCTATGGCTACACCTTC. This encodes CASSGPRRGGGYGYTF. This chain connects TRBV19 to TRBJ1-2, with a tentative D call TRBD1 (6 bases). Germline loops: CDR1 LNHDA, CDR2 SQIVND (reference sequence). V dropped 5 bases and J dropped 4 bases, with 20 bases sitting between them. This CDR3 is 16 amino acids long.